The T cell receptor (beta chain) described here comes from a study of naive and memory T cell subsets. This clonotype was observed at least ten times. Ligated cDNA underwent four rounds of PCR with nested alpha and beta constant region primers and SP2. Alpha and beta constant region primers primed reverse transcription for blood and skin samples. In TCRdb, the 5' RACE reads were re-called with MiXCR into one record per CDR3 protein. The data show over 50,000 distinct CDR3 sequences, 7.6% seen once. V lost 6 bases and J lost 7, with 18 bases in between. Germline V gives CDR1 SQVTM, CDR2 ANQGSEA. The CDR3 has 13 residues. A UMI-containing oligonucleotide was joined by 3' ligation to the TCR cDNA template. Cells were not sorted; total RNA input targeted roughly 1 to 1,100 ng.

This TCR came from a female donor in good health. The chain carries TRBV29-1 and TRBJ1-2; no definite D call. CDR3 DNA: TGCAGCGTAGACCGGACGGGAGGAGGTGGCTACACCTTC. This encodes CSVDRTGGGGYTF.